One and the same sample provided the 11 T cell receptor beta chains below, sequenced in a study of PD-1 blockade in classical Hodgkin lymphoma. Documented time point: cycle 4 day 1 (C4D1), after less than 7 weeks of nivolumab. Each patient experienced a relapse that followed autologous stem cell transplantation, and brentuximab vedotin exposure varied. Only in-frame clones appear in the TCRdb table, and some are missing; sequencing was by immunoSEQ multiplex PCR. This table holds about 41,000 clones, around 74% found once. Here the sequenced sample was peripheral blood mononuclear cells (PBMCs), taken before the fourth cycle of nivolumab. These receptors came from a human donor with classical Hodgkin lymphoma.

The chain couples TRBV5-4 to TRBJ1-2; D gene unclear. Germline V gene sequence: CDR1 SGHNT, CDR2 YYREEE (reference sequence). V was shortened by 0 bases and J by 9 bases, with 6 bases between the two germline ends. There are 11 residues in the CDR3. CDR3 nucleotide sequence: TGTGCCAGCAGCTTGGATAGACGCTACACCTTC. It encodes CASSLDRRYTF.

This chain uses TRBV9 with TRBJ2-5; TRBD2 matches 11 bases. V lost 2 bases, J lost 2 bases, and 8 bases stayed unmatched. Germline V CDR1 and CDR2: SGDLS, YYNGEE. This CDR3 contains 17 residues. CDR3: CASSVGTSGAPQETQYF. The CDR3 DNA reads as TGTGCCAGCAGCGTTGGGACTAGCGGAGCTCCTCAAGAGACCCAGTACTTC.

Written as DNA, the CDR3 is TGTGCCATCAGTCCGGGCGATTTGTACGAGCAGTACTTC. Translating it yields CAISPGDLYEQYF. The chain carries TRBV5-4 and TRBJ2-7; no clear D gene. V was shortened by 9 bases and J by 4 bases, with 17 bases between the two germline ends. This CDR3 has 13 residues. Per germline, CDR1 SGHNT and CDR2 YYREEE (reference sequence).

This clone has ten or more counts. This CDR3 reads CSVESGGIGRELFF. The CDR3 DNA sequence: TGCAGCGTTGAAAGCGGGGGGATAGGGCGGGAGCTGTTTTTT. The V gene is TRBV29-1, the J gene TRBJ2-2; 9 nucleotides match TRBD2. This CDR3 contains 14 residues. Germline V gene lookup returns CDR1 SQVTM and CDR2 ANQGSEA. V was clipped by 2 bases and J by 9 bases; unmatched bases: 7.

This rearrangement joins TRBV5-6 to TRBJ2-5; D possibly corresponds to TRBD1 (5 bases). V was pared by 0 bases and J by 0 bases, with 9 bases between. Germline CDR1 is SGHDT and CDR2 is YYEEEE. The CDR3 contains 15 residues. The CDR3 DNA is TGTGCCAGCAGCTTGGTTAACAGGTACCAAGAGACCCAGTACTTC. The encoded protein is CASSLVNRYQETQYF.

In this sample, this clone is medium-sized. The CDR3 is CASSEGGGGGQPQHF. The CDR3 nucleotides are TGTGCCAGCAGTGAGGGAGGTGGGGGCGGCCAGCCCCAGCATTTT. The V and J genes are TRBV6-1 and TRBJ1-5; TRBD1 is a possible D gene (6 bases). V was pared by 3 bases and J by 7 bases, with 16 bases between. Per the germline V gene, CDR1 is MNHNS and CDR2 is SASEGT. The CDR3 runs 15 residues.

In this sample, this clone turned up a few times. V is TRBV9 and J is TRBJ2-2; 11 bases are shared with TRBD2. The trim removed 3 bases at V and 5 bases at J, leaving 6 bases unmatched. Germline lookup yields CDR1 SGDLS and CDR2 YYNGEE. There are 16 residues in the CDR3. The CDR3 sequence is CASSAQLAGVTGELFF. CDR3 sequence (DNA): TGTGCCAGCAGCGCCCAACTAGCGGGGGTTACCGGGGAGCTGTTTTTT.

The J gene is TRBJ2-2, the V gene TRBV6-1; no firm D call. Between the trimmed V and J ends, which lost 8 bases and 0 bases, there was a span of 10 bases. Germline V CDR1 and CDR2: MNHNS, SASEGT. The CDR3 contains 14 residues. The CDR3 nucleotides read TGTGCCAGCGGCGTAATTACGAACACCGGGGAGCTGTTTTTT. It is translated as CASGVITNTGELFF.

CDR3 residues: CASSEGGEGNTIYF. The CDR3 DNA reads as TGTGCCAGCAGTGAAGGGGGGGAAGGAAACACCATATATTTT. This chain joins TRBV6-1 and TRBJ1-3, with D possibly TRBD1 on 5 matching bases. The CDR3 has 14 residues. Germline CDR1 and CDR2: MNHNS and SASEGT. Trimming removed 1 base from V and 4 bases from J, with 8 bases in between.

Only a few counts were recorded for this clone. This chain uses TRBV19 with TRBJ2-2; D is unresolved. CDR1 LNHDA and CDR2 SQIVND come from the germline V gene (reference sequence). The V end lost 3 bases, the J end lost 9 bases, and 8 bases lay between the germline ends. CDR3 length: 12 residues. CDR3 residues: CASSIGGRELFF. CDR3 in DNA: TGTGCCAGTAGTATTGGTGGCAGGGAGCTGTTTTTT.

This clone was detected only a few times. The V call is TRBV9, the J call TRBJ1-4; D remains unclear. Germline V lookup: CDR1 SGDLS, CDR2 YYNGEE. Trimming took 0 bases from V and 8 from J, leaving 8 bases between them. This CDR3 has 13 amino acids. The CDR3 bases are TGTGCCAGCAGCGTAGACGGAGGCGAAAAACTGTTTTTT. This translates into CASSVDGGEKLFF.